This TCR beta chain originates from a study of blood T cell repertoires in COVID-19 (TCRdb year 2020). As for the study more broadly: Collaborator samples came from the United States, Italy and Spain and covered acute and convalescent phases of COVID-19. Samples came from the ongoing ImmuneRACE study (first 160 participants) plus 1,254 subjects from 6 global collaborators. Deeply sampled blood TCRbeta repertoires from subjects exposed to, actively infected with, or recovered from COVID-19 were included in the dataset. Where available, HLA class I and class II types were taken from metadata supplied by the sample provider and were not determined by assay-based typing. The repertoires were made available in a free public database intended to serve as a resource for research on the immune response to SARS-CoV-2. The material from the prospective study consisted of cDNA or gDNA derived from T cells, B-cell-depleted T cells, or PBMCs. The sample metadata nearly always contained a de-identified subject ID, COVID-19 status, age in years and sex. Paper-wide results and their limitations: The quantity of clinical and demographic metadata differed by source and by participant and was supplied without curation.

The immunoSEQ Assay, a bias-controlled multiplex PCR, was used to amplify TCRbeta CDR3 regions from genomic DNA. Per the authors' processing: The number of nucleated cells in each sample was estimated from the amplification of reference gene primers within the assay. Sequence reads were collapsed and filtered to measure the absolute abundance of every unique TCRbeta CDR3 rearrangement. For each sample, productive Simpson clonality was calculated as the square root of Simpson's diversity index across productive rearrangements. In its TCRdb copy, this immuneACCESS table keeps in-frame sequences only and misses some clones. Where compared with another copy, unresolved V genes explain less than half of these, and the others have no known cause. Clone size and the V and J calls come from that table; the DNA yielded D and trimming. Across this sample there are around 250,000 clones, with 80% to 90% seen only once. Jointly, the top ten make up 5.5% to 6.5% of the sample.

The collaborating institutions used their own protocols to collect whole blood in K2EDTA tubes. For TCRbeta analysis, collaborators shipped samples in one of three forms: frozen whole blood, isolated PBMCs, or DNA extracted from either of those sample types. To note about this clone: Its target antigen remains unknown. The sample holds no much larger clone one base away, and base qualities are not on file.

Source material: peripheral blood. The origin of this receptor is a man aged 55 to 69 with acute or convalescent COVID-19.

The CDR3 loop reads CAISESRGVGELFF. In nucleotides, the sequence is TGTGCCATCAGTGAGTCGAGAGGTGTCGGGGAGCTGTTTTTT. The rearranged chain carries TRBV10-3 and TRBJ2-2; no D gene call is confident. The CDR3 numbers 14 residues from cysteine through phenylalanine. Left in the record is the CDR3 DNA by itself, 42 bases read in frame from the first base. The germline V gene gives CDR1 as ENHRY and CDR2 as SYGVKD. Trimming removed 0 bases from V and 7 bases from J, leaving 9 bases between the germline ends.